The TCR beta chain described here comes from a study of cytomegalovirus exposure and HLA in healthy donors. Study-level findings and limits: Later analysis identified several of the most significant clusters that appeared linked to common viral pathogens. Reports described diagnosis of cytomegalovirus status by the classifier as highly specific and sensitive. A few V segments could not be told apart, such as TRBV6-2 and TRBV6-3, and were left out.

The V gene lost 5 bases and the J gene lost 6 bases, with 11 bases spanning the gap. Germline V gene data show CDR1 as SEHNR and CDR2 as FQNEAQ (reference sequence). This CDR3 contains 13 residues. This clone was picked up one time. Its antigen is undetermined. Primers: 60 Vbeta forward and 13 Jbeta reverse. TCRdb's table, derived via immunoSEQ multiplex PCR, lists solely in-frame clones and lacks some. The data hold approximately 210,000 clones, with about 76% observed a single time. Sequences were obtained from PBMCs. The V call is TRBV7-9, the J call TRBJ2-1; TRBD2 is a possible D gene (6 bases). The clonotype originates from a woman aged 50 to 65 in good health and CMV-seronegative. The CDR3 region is CASSPGGLNEQFF. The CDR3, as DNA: TGTGCCAGCAGCCCCGGAGGGCTCAATGAGCAGTTCTTC. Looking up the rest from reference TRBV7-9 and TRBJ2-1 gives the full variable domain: DTGVSQNPRHKITKRGQNVTFRCDPISEHNRLYWYRQTLGQGPEFLTYFQNEAQLEKSRLLSDRFSAERPKGSFSTLEIQRTEQGDSAMYLCASSPGGLNEQFFGPGTRLTVL.